This T cell receptor (beta chain) stems from a study of OX40 agonist ivuxolimab in advanced cancers. Trimming pared 7 bases from V and 6 bases from J, leaving 19 bases between. From germline, CDR1 is SGHTA and CDR2 FQGNSA. The CDR3 is 15 amino acids. Clones were read by immunoSEQ multiplex PCR, and TCRdb kept only the in-frame ones, dropping some. The repertoire holds 65,000 to 95,000 clones, with approximately 86% as singletons. The chain combines TRBV7-2 with TRBJ1-5; tentatively, D is TRBD1 (5 bases). Sequences were derived from CD4+ or CD8+ T cells sorted from blood, sampled in a trial of the OX40 agonist ivuxolimab. The clonotype originates from an adult with an advanced solid tumor such as melanoma, head and neck, liver or kidney cancer. The CDR3 spells CASTQMVGVAQPQHF. In nucleotides, the CDR3 is TGTGCCAGCACCCAAATGGTGGGGGTGGCTCAGCCCCAGCATTTT.